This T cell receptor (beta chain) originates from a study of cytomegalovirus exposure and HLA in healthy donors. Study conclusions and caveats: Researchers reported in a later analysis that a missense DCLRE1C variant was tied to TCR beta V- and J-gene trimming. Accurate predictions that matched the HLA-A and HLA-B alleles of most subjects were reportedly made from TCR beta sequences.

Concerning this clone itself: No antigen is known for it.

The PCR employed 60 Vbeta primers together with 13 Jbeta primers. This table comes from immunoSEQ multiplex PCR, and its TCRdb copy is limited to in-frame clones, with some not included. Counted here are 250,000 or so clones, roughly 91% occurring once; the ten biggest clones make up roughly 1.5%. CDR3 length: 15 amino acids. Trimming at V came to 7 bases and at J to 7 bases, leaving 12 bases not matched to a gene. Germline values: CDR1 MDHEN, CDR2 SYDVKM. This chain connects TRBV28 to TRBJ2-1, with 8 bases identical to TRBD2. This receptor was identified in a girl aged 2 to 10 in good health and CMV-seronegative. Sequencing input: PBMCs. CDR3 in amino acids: CASKMSGGPQNEQFF. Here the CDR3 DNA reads TGTGCCAGCAAGATGAGCGGGGGCCCCCAAAATGAGCAGTTCTTC. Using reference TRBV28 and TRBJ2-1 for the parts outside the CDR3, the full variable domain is DVKVTQSSRYLVKRTGEKVFLECVQDMDHENMFWYRQDPGLGLRLIYFSYDVKMKEKGDIPEGYSVSREKKERFSLILESASTNQTSMYLCASKMSGGPQNEQFFGPGTRLTVL.